A selection of T cell receptor beta chains follows, all from one sample in a study of blood T cell repertoires in COVID-19. Here immunoSEQ multiplex PCR was the method, and the copy in TCRdb shows in-frame clones only, minus some. Among around 240,000 clones, 65% to 90% were seen once, and the ten largest hold 1.4%. What was sequenced was peripheral blood. These receptors were taken from a woman between 40 and 55 years old who had recovered from COVID-19. CDR3s include the opening cysteine and the closing phenylalanine or tryptophan. Fields, in order: clone size, D gene, V gene, J gene, CDR3 DNA, CDR3 protein. The D gene is left open where the match is weak. Some rows mark clone size as missing; the rest say once, few, many or name a class of expanded clone.

-,TRBD2,TRBV7-2,TRBJ2-1,TGTGCCAGCACCCCTGGGGGGGGTGAAGTCAATGAGCAGTTCTTC,CASTPGGGEVNEQFF
-,-,TRBV9,TRBJ2-2,TGTGCCAGCAGCGTTCAGGGTCGGGACACCGGGGAGCTGTTTTTT,CASSVQGRDTGELFF
once,TRBD2,TRBV27,TRBJ2-3,TGTGCCAGCAGTTCACTAGCGGGGGAGGATACGCAGTATTTT,CASSSLAGEDTQYF
-,-,TRBV5-1,TRBJ2-5,TGCGCCAGCAGCTTGGTCGGGTCAATTCAAGAGACCCAGTACTTC,CASSLVGSIQETQYF
-,TRBD1,TRBV27,TRBJ1-3,TGTGCCAGCAAACGACAGGGGGCCCCTGGAAACACCATATATTTT,CASKRQGAPGNTIYF
-,TRBD2,TRBV6-5,TRBJ2-7,TGTGCCAGCACGGGGTTAGCGGGGTACGAGCAGTACTTC,CASTGLAGYEQYF
-,-,TRBV7-9,TRBJ1-5,TGTGCCAGCAGCTTAGGCCAGGGAAGCAATCAGCCCCAGCATTTT,CASSLGQGSNQPQHF
-,TRBD2,TRBV4-3,TRBJ2-5,TGCGCCAGCAGCCCCCAGACTAGCGGGGGGACTTTACAAGAGACCCAGTACTTC,CASSPQTSGGTLQETQYF
-,TRBD1,TRBV19,TRBJ1-2,TGTGCCAGTAGTAATGACAGGGGAGTTCACTATGGCTACACCTTC,CASSNDRGVHYGYTF
-,-,TRBV5-5,TRBJ2-7,TGTGCCAGCAGTCGGGAGAAGGCCGAGCAGTACTTC,CASSREKAEQYF
-,-,TRBV5-6,TRBJ2-2,TGTGCCAGCAGCCCGACTCACCTATCCTGGCGGGAGCTGTTTTTT,CASSPTHLSWRELFF
-,-,TRBV10-3,TRBJ2-3,TGTGCCATCAGTGAGTCTTACAACACAGATACGCAGTATTTT,CAISESYNTDTQYF
-,-,TRBV27,TRBJ1-2,TGTGCCAGCAGCGCCGTCGTAGGGGACAATAACTATGGCTACACCTTC,CASSAVVGDNNYGYTF